By share, the clone carrying this TCR beta chain ranks as medium-sized. Patients were all untreated before their thyroid surgery. The data stem from a study of metastatic and nonmetastatic thyroid tumors. TCRdb re-called the PCR reads through MiXCR. The repertoire includes approximately 7,900 clones, under 30% of them detected once, and about a quarter sits in the top ten. The germline V and J ends were trimmed by 7 bases and 6 bases, with 13 bases remaining between them. Germline V gene sequence: CDR1 LNHDA, CDR2 SQIVND (reference sequence). This CDR3 is 13 amino acids long. The chain uses TRBV19 and TRBJ2-1; D is unresolved. The source material was adjacent normal tissue. The clonotype was recovered from a male donor with papillary thyroid cancer or a benign thyroid nodule (not recorded which). Some clones in this sample may be carry-over from other donors' samples. The CDR3 bases are TGTGCCAGTACCCCTAACCAGGCCAATGAGCAGTTCTTC. Translated: CASTPNQANEQFF.